What follows describes a single TCR beta chain. Its antigen remains unknown. This sample is part of a study of cytomegalovirus exposure and HLA in healthy donors. Study findings and constraints: Reports described diagnosis of cytomegalovirus status by the classifier as highly specific and sensitive. As a later analysis revealed, most CMV-associated TCR beta chains appeared HLA-restricted. More clonal expansion characterized HLA-associated TCR beta chains than equally common others in a later analysis. In a later analysis, DRB1 alleles had the most associated TCRs; HLA-C alleles the fewest.

V was clipped by 5 bases and J by 3 bases, with 23 bases between them. CDR3 length: 16 residues. The germline gives CDR1 SQVTM, CDR2 ANQGSEA. Primers included in the PCR were 60 Vbeta and 13 Jbeta primers. The data were produced by immunoSEQ multiplex PCR, yet TCRdb's version contains in-frame clones alone and is incomplete. Among under 250,000 clones listed, 79% were seen once. The receptor was isolated from a woman in her twenties or thirties in good health and CMV-seropositive. The specimen was PBMCs. The V call is TRBV29-1, the J call TRBJ2-7; maybe TRBD1 (7 bases). CDR3 bases: TGCAGCGTTCTCCGGGACAGATATCGGGGGTTCTACGAGCAGTACTTC. Its translation is CSVLRDRYRGFYEQYF.